Sequencing of this T cell receptor beta chain was carried out in a study of blood T cell repertoires in COVID-19. Turning to the study itself: Nucleic acid was either cDNA or gDNA, and it came from T cells, B-cell-depleted T cells, or PBMCs.

Germline CDR1 reads SGDLS; CDR2 reads YYNGEE. V lost 4 bases and J lost 4, with 10 bases in between. The CDR3 runs to 13 residues. Generated by immunoSEQ multiplex PCR, the TCRdb table keeps only in-frame clones and is missing some. Altogether under 85,000 clones are present, around 90% being singletons, with the ten largest covering 5% to 6.5%. This receptor was identified in a man in his fifties or sixties with acute or convalescent COVID-19. This chain connects TRBV9 to TRBJ2-3; the D is unclear. The sequencing sample was made of peripheral blood. For the CDR3, the DNA is TGTGCCAGCAGCTTAGGGCCCGCAGATACGCAGTATTTT. Translation: CASSLGPADTQYF.